The rows below give T cell receptor beta chains drawn from one sample of a study of a mutant IDH1 vaccine in newly diagnosed glioma. For these receptors, no antigen is known. Measured with immunoSEQ multiplex PCR; TCRdb has only the in-frame clones, and not every one. The sample contains tens of thousands of clones, about 90% of which appear only once. Sequenced material: PBMCs, taken from a glioma patient whose treatment included an IDH1 peptide vaccine. The receptors originated from a man in his forties with glioma. The CDR3 runs from the conserved cysteine through the conserved F or W. The order of the fields is D gene, J gene, V gene, clone size, CDR3 DNA, CDR3 protein. A D gene is named only where the DNA matches it firmly. Not all rows give a size; the values are once, few, many and, for expanded clones, a class.

TRBD2 TRBJ2-2 TRBV5-6 - TGTGCCAGCAGCACCCCTAGCGGGAGGATCACCGGGGAGCTGTTTTTT CASSTPSGRITGELFF
- TRBJ1-5 TRBV19 - TGTGCCAGTAGTACCGGCCTTTGGGAAGTGAATCAGCCCCAGCATTTT CASSTGLWEVNQPQHF
TRBD2 TRBJ2-7 TRBV9 once TGTGCCAGCAGCGTAGCAGGCGGGAGTAGTTACGAGCAGTACTTC CASSVAGGSSYEQYF
- TRBJ1-1 TRBV5-1 - TGCGCCAGCAGCTTGGGACGGGCGAACACTGAAGCTTTCTTT CASSLGRANTEAFF
- TRBJ1-1 TRBV19 few TGTGCCAGTAGTCCGGGGGGGAATACTGAAGCTTTCTTT CASSPGGNTEAFF
- TRBJ2-3 TRBV6-5 few TGTGCCAGCAGCCAGGGACAAACAAACACAGATACGCAGTATTTT CASSQGQTNTDTQYF
- TRBJ2-7 TRBV7-9 - TGTGCCAGCAGCCCACCCGTATCGGACAGTCCGCCCTACGAGCAGTACTTC CASSPPVSDSPPYEQYF
TRBD1 TRBJ2-1 TRBV11-2 - TGTGCCAGCAGCTTAGCCTCGACCTCGGGGACAGGGTTCAATGAGCAGTTCTTC CASSLASTSGTGFNEQFF
- TRBJ2-1 TRBV6-5 - TGTGCCAGCAGTTACAGTTGGGATCCACCCAATGAGCAGTTCTTC CASSYSWDPPNEQFF
- TRBJ2-2 TRBV14 - TGTGCCAGCAGCCAAGAATTGCTCGGGGAGCTGTTTTTT CASSQELLGELFF
TRBD1 TRBJ2-7 TRBV15 - TGTGCCACCAGCTTAGGACAGGGGGCTTACGAGCAGTACTTC CATSLGQGAYEQYF
- TRBJ2-5 TRBV6-5 - TGTGCCAGCAGTCTTGGGTGGGGGCTACAAGAGACCCAGTACTTC CASSLGWGLQETQYF
- TRBJ2-7 TRBV19 - TGTGCCAGTAGAGGGGACTACGAGCAGTACTTC CASRGDYEQYF
- TRBJ2-2 TRBV7-8 - TGTGCCAGCAGCTTTCCCCGTGACACCGGGGAGCTGTTTTTT CASSFPRDTGELFF
TRBD1 TRBJ2-7 TRBV5-1 - TGCGCCAGCAGGTGGTCAGGGGGCGGGTACGAGCAGTACTTC CASRWSGGGYEQYF
TRBD1 TRBJ1-2 TRBV28 few TGTGCCAGCAGTTCCACAGGGGCCGGCTACACCTTC CASSSTGAGYTF
- TRBJ2-7 TRBV30 - TGTGCCTGGACCCCTGGGGGCTACGAGCAGTACTTC CAWTPGGYEQYF
- TRBJ1-1 TRBV5-1 - TGCGCCAGCAGCTTTGCGGGGGGCAATGAAGCTTTCTTT CASSFAGGNEAFF
- TRBJ1-5 TRBV10-3 - TGTGCCATCCCGAAGGAGTCCATTAGCAATCAGCCCCAGCATTTT CAIPKESISNQPQHF
TRBD1 TRBJ2-2 TRBV6-4 - TGTGCCAGCAGAAGGACAGGGACCGGGGAGCTGTTTTTT CASRRTGTGELFF
- TRBJ1-1 TRBV7-2 - TGTGCCAGCAGCTTAGCTTTATCCGGCTCTGAAGCTTTCTTT CASSLALSGSEAFF
- TRBJ2-2 TRBV4-3 - TGCGCCAGCAGCCAAGATCCATTTGGGGGCGGGAGTACCGGGGAGCTGTTTTTT CASSQDPFGGGSTGELFF
- TRBJ1-2 TRBV5-1 once TGCGCCAGCAGCTTGGGCAGGGCTTCGACTAACTATGGCTACACCTTC CASSLGRASTNYGYTF
- TRBJ2-3 TRBV5-6 - TGTGCCAGCAGCTTGGTCGTAGTCACAGATACGCAGTATTTT CASSLVVVTDTQYF
TRBD2 TRBJ2-2 TRBV4-3 - TGCGCCAGCAGCTCCATGCCCAGCGGGAGTATTACCGGGGAGCTGTTTTTT CASSSMPSGSITGELFF
- TRBJ2-7 TRBV6-5 - TGTGCCAGCAGTTACAGCAGGAGCTCCTACGAGCAGTACTTC CASSYSRSSYEQYF
- TRBJ1-5 TRBV6-5 - TGTGCCAGCAGTTACTCTGCGGTTAGCAATCAGCCCCAGCATTTT CASSYSAVSNQPQHF
- TRBJ2-3 TRBV6-1 - TGTGCCAGCAGTGTGCCCACAGATACGCAGTATTTT CASSVPTDTQYF
TRBD1 TRBJ1-2 TRBV27 - TGTGCCAGCAGTCCAGGGACAGGGGACTATGGCTACACCTTC CASSPGTGDYGYTF
- TRBJ2-7 TRBV29-1 - TGCAGCGTTGTGGGCCTGAACGCCGCCTACGAGCAGTACTTC CSVVGLNAAYEQYF
- TRBJ2-1 TRBV14 few TGTGCCAGCAGCCAAGCAGGGTTGGGGACCCATGAGCAGTTCTTC CASSQAGLGTHEQFF
- TRBJ2-2 TRBV4-3 - TGCGCCAGCAGCCAAGATGGACGAGGGGAGCTGTTTTTT CASSQDGRGELFF
- TRBJ1-5 TRBV28 - TGTGCCAGCAGTGAGTTTAGCAATCAGCCCCAGCATTTT CASSEFSNQPQHF
- TRBJ2-7 TRBV14 - TGTGCCAGCAGCCAAGACCTAAGCTCCTACGAGCAGTACTTC CASSQDLSSYEQYF
- TRBJ2-7 TRBV6-1 - TGTGCCAGCAGTGTTGCGGGACGCGGAGAGCAGTACTTC CASSVAGRGEQYF
TRBD2 TRBJ2-7 TRBV18 - TGTGCCAGCTCACCAAGCGGGAGGCTGTCCTACGAGCAGTACTTC CASSPSGRLSYEQYF
TRBD2 TRBJ2-2 TRBV4-1 few TGCGCCAGCAGCCAAGTGGTAGCGGGAAGAAACACCGGGGAGCTGTTTTTT CASSQVVAGRNTGELFF
- TRBJ1-1 TRBV10-3 - TGTGCCATCAGTGAGTGGGGGGGAGCGAACACTGAAGCTTTCTTT CAISEWGGANTEAFF
TRBD1 TRBJ2-5 TRBV7-2 - TGTGCCAGCAGCATCGCTTGGGGGACAGGGAGCCAAGAGACCCAGTACTTC CASSIAWGTGSQETQYF
- TRBJ2-6 TRBV13 medium-sized TGTGCCAGCAGCTTTAGGAGTTCTGGGGCCAACGTCCTGACTTTC CASSFRSSGANVLTF
- TRBJ2-3 TRBV5-4 - TGTGCCAGCAGCTTGCCGGGAGCAGGGTCAGATACGCAGTATTTT CASSLPGAGSDTQYF
- TRBJ1-4 TRBV19 few TGTGCCAGTACAGGGGACACTAATGAAAAACTGTTTTTT CASTGDTNEKLFF
TRBD2 TRBJ2-7 TRBV5-1 - TGCGCCAGCAGCCTGGGACTAGCGGGGCTCTACGAGCAGTACTTC CASSLGLAGLYEQYF
- TRBJ2-7 TRBV6-5 - TGTGCCAGCAGTTACTCAACTAGTGGCTACGAGCAGTACTTC CASSYSTSGYEQYF
- TRBJ2-2 TRBV19 - TGTGCCAGCCACACCACGAACACCGGGGAGCTGTTTTTT CASHTTNTGELFF
- TRBJ2-1 TRBV5-1 - TGCGCCAGCGCGGGATATTCAATGAAGGAGCAGTTCTTC CASAGYSMKEQFF
- TRBJ2-2 TRBV5-6 - TGTGCCAGCAGCTTGGGTCGGACCGGGGAGCTGTTTTTT CASSLGRTGELFF
- TRBJ1-1 TRBV2 - TGTGCCAGCAGTCCAAGCGGCAGGATGAACACTGAAGCTTTCTTT CASSPSGRMNTEAFF
TRBD2 TRBJ2-7 TRBV6-5 - TGTGCCAGCAGTTCCCGCGCGGGAGGGGTCGTCAACGAGCAGTACTTC CASSSRAGGVVNEQYF
TRBD1 TRBJ1-1 TRBV5-1 - TGCGCCAGCAGCCCGGACAGGGTCACTGAAGCTTTCTTT CASSPDRVTEAFF
- TRBJ2-5 TRBV7-2 few TGTGCCAGCAGTGAAAGAGGGGGTCAAGAGACCCAGTACTTC CASSERGGQETQYF
TRBD2 TRBJ2-7 TRBV5-8 - TGTGCCAGCAGCGCAGGGCGGGGGGGCGCAAATTCCGAGCAGTACTTC CASSAGRGGANSEQYF
- TRBJ2-1 TRBV6-5 - TGTGCCAGCAGTTACTCAGGGAACTCGCAGTTCTTC CASSYSGNSQFF
- TRBJ2-7 TRBV7-2 - TGTGCCAGCAGCTTCGCCCAATCCCCCCTCTACGAGCAGTACTTC CASSFAQSPLYEQYF